Listed here is a single TCR beta chain. Germline-derived CDR1 and CDR2 are SGHTA and FQGNSA. This CDR3 has 15 residues. Trimming removed 6 bases from V and 4 bases from J, with 16 bases in between. These data come from a study of blood T cell repertoires in COVID-19. Study information: Both acute and convalescent COVID-19 samples were obtained from the United States, Italy and Spain. Nucleic acid was either cDNA or gDNA, and it came from T cells, B-cell-depleted T cells, or PBMCs.

Generated by immunoSEQ multiplex PCR, the TCRdb table keeps only in-frame clones and is missing some. The table shows about 160,000 clones, with roughly 73% occurring only once. The chain joins TRBV7-2 to TRBJ1-5; perhaps TRBD1 as D (6 bases). Sequenced sample: peripheral blood. The sequence was collected from an older man with acute or convalescent COVID-19. The CDR3 DNA reads as TGTGCCAGCAGTCTACAACAGGGAGGGAATCAGCCCCAGCATTTT. Translated: CASSLQQGGNQPQHF.